This TCR beta chain stems from a study of T-cell memory formation after mild COVID-19. Across the whole study: Largely donor-specific sequence clusters came from a couple of donors. General study findings and limits: Mainly in CM and EM were contracting CD4+ clones; CD8+ were in EMRA. Clones that got smaller from day 15 to 85 had even CD4/CD8, while clones growing later tipped toward CD4+. Proof of SARS-CoV-2 specificity was absent for the second-wave clones that crested on day 37.

TCRdb reprocessed the 5' RACE reads with MiXCR, giving one entry per CDR3 protein. The sample contains some 600,000 distinct CDR3 sequences, about 18% of which appear only once. Concerning this clonotype itself: Its antigen is not identified.

The V segment lost 2 bases and the J segment 4 bases; nucleotides outside the gene matches: 5. The CDR3 contains 16 residues. The germline gives CDR1 SGHTA, CDR2 FQGNSA. The rearrangement uses TRBV7-2 and TRBJ2-1, with 10 bases matching TRBD2. The TCR sequence derives from an adult woman who had mild COVID-19 (a few samples of this study predate the infection). Cell type and time point are not known. Sequences were obtained from PBMCs or a T cell subset sorted from them (not recorded which). The CDR3 DNA is TGTGCCAGCAGCTTATGGAGCGGGGGGGCGTACAATGAGCAGTTCTTC. Its protein is CASSLWSGGAYNEQFF.